Presented here are 3 T cell receptor beta chains from one specimen sequenced in a study of read filtering for tumor transcriptome and immune sequencing. The library was built from about 400 ng RNA with molecular barcoded adaptors for alpha/delta and beta/gamma chains. TCRdb recomputed calls from the reads with MiXCR, one row per CDR3 protein. The sample has some 48,000 distinct CDR3 sequences, around a fifth seen once; the top ten hold 15%. The sequenced sample consisted of a population of CD138-negative cells sorted from bone marrow. All receptors derive from a donor aged 40 or over with multiple myeloma.

In this sample, this clonotype turned up many times. The V call is TRBV6-5, the J call TRBJ1-5, with D uncertain. The CDR3 runs 13 residues. Germline lookup yields CDR1 MNHEY and CDR2 SVGAGI. V was cut by 0 bases and J by 7 bases, with 7 bases left in between. CDR3 residues: CASSYSIGQPQHF. CDR3 DNA sequence: TGTGCCAGCAGTTACTCGATTGGGCAGCCCCAGCATTTT.

This clonotype showed up many times. The chain couples TRBV7-9 to TRBJ2-3; D is possibly TRBD2 (5 bases). In germline, CDR1 is SEHNR, CDR2 FQNEAQ (reference sequence). V gave up 5 bases and J gave up 6 bases, with 9 bases separating them. The CDR3 is 12 amino acids. The CDR3 is CASSQKRDTQYF. The CDR3 DNA reads TGTGCCAGCAGCCAAAAGCGGGATACGCAGTATTTT.

In this sample, this clonotype turned up many times. The chain links TRBV2 to TRBJ2-5; D unresolved. The ends were cut back, 9 bases at V and 4 bases at J, with 12 bases in the middle. Germline CDR1 reads SNHLY; CDR2 reads FYNNEI. CDR3 size: 12 residues. The CDR3 spells CASRPMVETQYF. Here the CDR3 DNA reads TGTGCCAGTCGGCCGATGGTAGAGACCCAGTACTTC. Complete variable domain (other parts from reference TRBV2 and TRBJ2-5): EPEVTQTPSHQVTQMGQEVILRCVPISNHLYFYWYRQILGQKVEFLVSFYNNEISEKSEIFDDQFSVERPDGSNFTLKIRSTKLEDSAMYFCASRPMVETQYFGPGTRLLVL.